Following are 10 T cell receptor beta chains from one sample sequenced in a study of siplizumab effects on memory and regulatory T cells. The repertoire was sequenced with immunoSEQ multiplex PCR; TCRdb's copy has only in-frame clones and lacks some. The sample shows approximately 110,000 clones, roughly 94% of them seen only once. The sample consisted of Tregs sorted from blood. These TCRs come from a human donor in good health.

The chain links TRBV30 to TRBJ1-4; D might be TRBD1 (5 bases). This CDR3 is 12 amino acids long. Germline-derived CDR1 and CDR2 are GTSNPN and SVGIG (reference sequence). The ends were cut back, 8 bases at V and 4 bases at J, with 11 bases in the middle. CDR3 nucleotide sequence: TGTGCCCGGGGCGGGCGTAATGAAAAACTGTTTTTT. It encodes CARGGRNEKLFF.

The chain uses TRBV6-5 and TRBJ1-1, with D hard to call. There are 12 residues in the CDR3. Between the trimmed V and J ends, which lost 6 bases and 11 bases, there was a span of 16 bases. CDR1 and CDR2 from the germline V gene are MNHEY and SVGAGI. The CDR3 coding sequence is TGTGCCAGCAGGAACGACGGTTGGCGCGCTTTCTTT. This translates into CASRNDGWRAFF.

The CDR3 coding sequence is TGCGCCAGCAGCATGGGACTAGCGGGAGGGATCACAGATACGCAGTATTTT. It encodes CASSMGLAGGITDTQYF. V is TRBV5-1 and J is TRBJ2-3; 16 bases align to TRBD2. Trimming took 4 bases from V and 2 from J; bases not matched to a gene: 4. Germline CDR1 is SGHRS and CDR2 is YFSETQ. The CDR3 has 17 amino acids.

This chain joins TRBV11-2 and TRBJ2-2, with D unclear. Trimming cost V 4 bases and J 5 bases, with 5 bases left between them. CDR1 is SGHAT and CDR2 is FQNNGV in the germline V gene. The CDR3 has 12 residues. The CDR3: CASSWGTGELFF. Written as DNA, the CDR3 is TGTGCCAGCAGCTGGGGAACCGGGGAGCTGTTTTTT.

This chain connects TRBV5-1 to TRBJ2-1; D possibly corresponds to TRBD2 (6 bases). The CDR3 extends over 15 amino acids. Germline CDR1 is SGHRS and CDR2 is YFSETQ. Between the trimmed V and J ends, which lost 0 bases and 0 bases, there was a span of 7 bases. The CDR3 DNA follows: TGCGCCAGCAGCTTGGCGACTAGCTCCTACAATGAGCAGTTCTTC. Translation gives CASSLATSSYNEQFF.

The chain recombines TRBV6-5 with TRBJ1-1; 9 positions match TRBD1. This CDR3 has 14 residues. Per the germline V gene, CDR1 is MNHEY and CDR2 is SVGAGI. V was clipped by 6 bases and J by 5 bases; unmatched bases: 7. This chain's CDR3 is CASRHRGRGTEAFF. The CDR3 region has the DNA TGTGCCAGCAGACACAGGGGGCGGGGGACTGAAGCTTTCTTT.

The chain combines TRBV7-9 with TRBJ2-5; D unclear. The ends were cut back, 2 bases at V and 5 bases at J, with 12 bases in the middle. This CDR3 spans 14 amino acids. Germline CDR1 is SEHNR and CDR2 is FQNEAQ (reference sequence). The CDR3 nucleotides read TGTGCCAGCAGCTTATTGTCGGGTTGGGAGACCCAGTACTTC. Its protein product is CASSLLSGWETQYF.

The V and J genes are TRBV19 and TRBJ1-4; 10 nucleotides line up with TRBD1. Germline CDR1 LNHDA, CDR2 SQIVND (reference sequence). CDR3 length: 16 amino acids. The J segment lost 5 bases and the V segment lost 5 bases, leaving 8 bases of the junction unmatched. CDR3 in DNA: TGTGCCAGTAGTCCGAGGGGGACAGGGGAGAATGAAAAACTGTTTTTT. Translation gives CASSPRGTGENEKLFF.

This chain links TRBV7-2 with TRBJ2-5; D is ambiguous. Trimming left V 1 base short and J 2 bases short, with 5 bases between. Germline V gene sequence: CDR1 SGHTA, CDR2 FQGNSA. This CDR3 is 13 amino acids long. CDR3 DNA: TGTGCCAGCAGCTTAGGACGGCAAGAGACCCAGTACTTC. It is translated as CASSLGRQETQYF.

This sequence joins TRBV10-1 and TRBJ1-1, with 8 positions matching TRBD1. This CDR3 spans 14 amino acids. The germline V gene has CDR1 WNHNN and CDR2 SYGVQD (reference sequence). V was clipped by 9 bases and J by 1 base; unmatched bases: 7. DNA for the CDR3: TGCGCCAGTCGTCCCGGGACAGGGAACACTGAAGCTTTCTTT. This codes for CASRPGTGNTEAFF.